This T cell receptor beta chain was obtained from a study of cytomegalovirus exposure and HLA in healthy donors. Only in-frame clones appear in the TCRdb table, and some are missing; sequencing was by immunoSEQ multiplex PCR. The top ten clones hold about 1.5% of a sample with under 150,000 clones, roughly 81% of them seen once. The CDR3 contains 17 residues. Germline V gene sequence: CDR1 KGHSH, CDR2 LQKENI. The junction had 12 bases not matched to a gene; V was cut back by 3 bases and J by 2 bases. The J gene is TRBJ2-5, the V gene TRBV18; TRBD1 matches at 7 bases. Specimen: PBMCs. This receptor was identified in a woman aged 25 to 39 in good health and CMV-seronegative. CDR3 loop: CASSPGQRDHPQETQYF. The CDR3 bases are TGTGCCAGCTCACCGGGACAGAGGGATCACCCACAAGAGACCCAGTACTTC. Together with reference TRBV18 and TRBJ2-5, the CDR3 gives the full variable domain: NAGVMQNPRHLVRRRGQEARLRCSPMKGHSHVYWYRQLPEEGLKFMVYLQKENIIDESGMPKERFSAEFPKEGPSILRIQQVVRGDSAAYFCASSPGQRDHPQETQYFGPGTRLLVL.